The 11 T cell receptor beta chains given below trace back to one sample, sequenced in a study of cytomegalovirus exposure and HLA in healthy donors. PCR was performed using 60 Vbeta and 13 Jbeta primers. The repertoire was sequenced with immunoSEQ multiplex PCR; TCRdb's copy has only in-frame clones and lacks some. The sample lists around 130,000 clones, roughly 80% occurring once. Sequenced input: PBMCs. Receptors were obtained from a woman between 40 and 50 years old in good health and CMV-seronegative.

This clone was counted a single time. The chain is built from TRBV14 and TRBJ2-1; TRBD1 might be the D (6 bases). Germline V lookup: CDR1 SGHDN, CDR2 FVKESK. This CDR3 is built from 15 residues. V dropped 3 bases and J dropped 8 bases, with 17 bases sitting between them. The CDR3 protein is CASSQLLSRGDEQFF. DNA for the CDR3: TGTGCCAGCAGCCAGTTGTTGAGCAGGGGAGATGAGCAGTTCTTC.

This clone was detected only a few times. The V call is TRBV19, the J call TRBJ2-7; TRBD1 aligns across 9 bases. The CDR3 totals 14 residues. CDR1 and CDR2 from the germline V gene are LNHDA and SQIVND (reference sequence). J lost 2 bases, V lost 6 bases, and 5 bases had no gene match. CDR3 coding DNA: TGTGCCAGTAGCGCCCGGGACAGGGCCTACGAGCAGTACTTC. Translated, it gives CASSARDRAYEQYF.

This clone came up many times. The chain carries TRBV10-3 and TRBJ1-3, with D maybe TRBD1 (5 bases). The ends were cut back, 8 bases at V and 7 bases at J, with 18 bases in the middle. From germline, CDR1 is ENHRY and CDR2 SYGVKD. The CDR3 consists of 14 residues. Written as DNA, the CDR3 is TGTGCCATCTATGAGGGGCAGGGAGGCAACACCATATATTTT. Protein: CAIYEGQGGNTIYF.

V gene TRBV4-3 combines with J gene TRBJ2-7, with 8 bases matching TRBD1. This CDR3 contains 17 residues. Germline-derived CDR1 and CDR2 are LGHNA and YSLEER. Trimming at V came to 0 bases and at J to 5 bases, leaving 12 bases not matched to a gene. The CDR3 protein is CASSQDGGRTGSDEQYF. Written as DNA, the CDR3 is TGCGCCAGCAGCCAAGATGGGGGTAGGACAGGGAGCGACGAGCAGTACTTC.

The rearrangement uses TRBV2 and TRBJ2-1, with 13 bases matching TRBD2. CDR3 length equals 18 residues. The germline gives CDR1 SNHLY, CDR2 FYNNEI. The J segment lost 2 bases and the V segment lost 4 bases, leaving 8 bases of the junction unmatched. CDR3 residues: CASSGETSGRNTYNEQFF. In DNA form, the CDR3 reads TGTGCCAGCAGTGGGGAGACTAGCGGGAGGAACACCTACAATGAGCAGTTCTTC. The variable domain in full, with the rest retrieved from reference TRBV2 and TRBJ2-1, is EPEVTQTPSHQVTQMGQEVILRCVPISNHLYFYWYRQILGQKVEFLVSFYNNEISEKSEIFDDQFSVERPDGSNFTLKIRSTKLEDSAMYFCASSGETSGRNTYNEQFFGPGTRLTVL.

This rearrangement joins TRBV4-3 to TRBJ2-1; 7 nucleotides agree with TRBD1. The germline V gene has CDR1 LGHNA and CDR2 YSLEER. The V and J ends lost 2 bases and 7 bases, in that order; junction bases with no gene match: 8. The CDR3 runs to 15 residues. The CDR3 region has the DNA TGCGCCAGCAGCCAACCGGGACAGAGGGAAAATGAGCAGTTCTTC. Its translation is CASSQPGQRENEQFF.

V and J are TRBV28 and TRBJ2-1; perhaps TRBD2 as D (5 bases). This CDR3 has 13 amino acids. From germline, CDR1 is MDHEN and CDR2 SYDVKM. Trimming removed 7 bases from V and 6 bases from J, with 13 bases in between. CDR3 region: CASTPGKGNEQFF. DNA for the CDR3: TGTGCCAGCACCCCCGGGAAGGGCAATGAGCAGTTCTTC.

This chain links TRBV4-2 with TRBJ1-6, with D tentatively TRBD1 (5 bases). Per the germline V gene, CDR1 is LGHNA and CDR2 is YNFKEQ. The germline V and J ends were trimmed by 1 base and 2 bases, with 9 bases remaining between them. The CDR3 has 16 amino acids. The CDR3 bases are TGTGCCAGCAGCCAAGTGGAGGGGACCTATAATTCACCCCTCCACTTT. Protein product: CASSQVEGTYNSPLHF.

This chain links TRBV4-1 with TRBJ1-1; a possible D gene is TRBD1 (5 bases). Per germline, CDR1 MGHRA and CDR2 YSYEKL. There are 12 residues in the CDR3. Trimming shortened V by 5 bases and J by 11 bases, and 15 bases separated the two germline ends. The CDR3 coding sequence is TGCGCCAGCAGCGAAACAGGCTGTGAGGCTTTCTTT. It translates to CASSETGCEAFF.

For the CDR3, the DNA is TGTGCCAGCAGTTACGTCCGGGACAGAGCAGATACGCAGTATTTT. Its translation: CASSYVRDRADTQYF. The chain is built from TRBV27 and TRBJ2-3; TRBD1 agrees at 7 bases. CDR3 length: 15 residues. Germline lookup yields CDR1 MNHEY and CDR2 SMNVEV (reference sequence). V was clipped by 4 bases and J by 4 bases; unmatched bases: 8.

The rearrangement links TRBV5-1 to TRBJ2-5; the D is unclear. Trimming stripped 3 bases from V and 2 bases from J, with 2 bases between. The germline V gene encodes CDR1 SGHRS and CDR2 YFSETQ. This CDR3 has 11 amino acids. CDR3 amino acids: CASSSQETQYF. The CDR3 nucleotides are TGCGCCAGCAGCTCTCAAGAGACCCAGTACTTC.